The 2 T cell receptor beta chains reported below all come from one sample, sequenced in a study of T cells in Graves' hyperthyroidism and ophthalmopathy. Amplification of TCR beta CDR3 regions was performed using RNA transcripts as template. First-round RT-PCR with HTBI primers amplified the TCR CDR3 region. TCRdb reprocessed the multiplex PCR reads with MiXCR, giving one entry per CDR3 protein. The sample has about 360,000 distinct CDR3 sequences, approximately 13% seen once. The sequencing sample was made of blood. The receptors were sampled from a woman in her late teens or twenties with Graves' hyperthyroidism.

J is TRBJ2-3 and V is TRBV13, with 11 bases identical to TRBD2. From germline, CDR1 is PRHDT and CDR2 FYEKMQ (reference sequence). This CDR3 spans 19 amino acids. Losses at the gene ends were 1 base for V and 4 bases for J; bases not matched to a gene: 13. The CDR3 DNA sequence: TGTGCCAGCAGCTTAGTCGGCGGTCTAGCGGGGGGTTTTCCAGATACGCAGTATTTT. Its translation is CASSLVGGLAGGFPDTQYF.

Ten or more counts support this clonotype. This chain links TRBV12-3 or TRBV12-4 with TRBJ2-7; perhaps TRBD1 as D (6 bases). The ends were cut back, 6 bases at V and 2 bases at J, with 11 bases in the middle. The CDR3 sequence is 13 residues long. The CDR3 DNA reads TGTGCCAGCAGCGAGGGACAAGCCTACGAGCAGTACTTC. Translated: CASSEGQAYEQYF.